Below, one T cell receptor (beta chain) is given with its context. It has no known antigen specificity. No base quality information exists; no much larger clone differs at one position. Collaborating institutions collected whole blood in K2EDTA tubes following their own protocols. For TCRbeta analysis, collaborator samples were shipped as frozen whole blood, as isolated PBMCs, or as DNA extracted from either sample type. The immunoSEQ Assay, a bias-controlled multiplex PCR, was used to amplify TCRbeta CDR3 regions from genomic DNA. As for how the authors treated the data: The number of nucleated cells in each sample was estimated by amplification of reference gene primers within the assay. Sequence reads were collapsed and filtered to measure the absolute abundance of every unique TCRbeta CDR3 rearrangement. For each sample, productive Simpson clonality was calculated as the square root of Simpson's diversity index over productive rearrangements. The immuneACCESS repertoire file appears here via TCRdb, limited to in-frame rearrangements. These files lack a portion of the clones; in checked studies, under half of the deficit traces to unresolved V genes, and the cause of the others is not known. V, J and clone size are those of that table, while D and trimming were read from the DNA. The sample data list about 80,000 clones, and 65% to 85% of these were observed just once. The ten largest clones capture roughly 15% of the sample.

This record comes from a study of blood T cell repertoires in COVID-19 (dated by TCRdb to 2020 to 2022). Some background on the complete study: Collaborator samples came from the United States, Italy and Spain and covered acute and convalescent phases of COVID-19. The dataset comprised deeply sampled blood TCRbeta repertoires from subjects exposed to, actively infected with, or recovered from COVID-19. Samples came from the ongoing ImmuneRACE study (first 160 participants) plus 1,254 subjects from 6 global collaborators. Nearly every sample came with metadata listing a de-identified subject ID, COVID-19 status, age in years and sex. Where available, HLA class I and class II types were obtained from metadata supplied by the sample provider rather than from assay-based typing. The repertoires were released in a freely available public database meant as a resource for research on the immune response to SARS-CoV-2. The prospective study material was composed of cDNA or gDNA derived from T cells, B-cell-depleted T cells, or PBMCs.

Unmatched junction bases come to 5, with V trimmed by 3 bases and J by 6 bases. Spanning cysteine to phenylalanine, the CDR3 consists of 13 amino acids. The sequence is cut down to CDR3 DNA, 39 bases in frame from base 1. CDR1 and CDR2 were assigned from the germline V gene as SQVTM and ANQGSEA. The paper's findings and limits, for the study overall: Clinical and demographic metadata were provided uncurated, with the amount varying by source and participant.

The V gene is TRBV29-1 and the J gene is TRBJ2-7, and 10 junction bases match TRBD1. Sequences were obtained from peripheral blood. This clonotype was obtained from a man between 65 and 85 years old with active or convalescent COVID-19. The nucleotide sequence is TGCAGCGTTGATGGGACAGGGGTGGGCGAGCAGTACTTC. Translation gives CSVDGTGVGEQYF.